This is a list of T cell receptor beta chains from one sample in a study of blood T cell repertoires in COVID-19. Method: immunoSEQ multiplex PCR; TCRdb's copy keeps in-frame clones and lacks some. The table lists about 440,000 clones, more than 70% of them singletons. Specimen: peripheral blood. These receptors all stem from a woman in her fifties or sixties with COVID-19, enrolled during active disease. CDR3s include the opening cysteine and the closing phenylalanine or tryptophan. Clone size, where shown, is once, few, many, or a class for clones that have expanded.

V gene	clone size	CDR3 protein
TRBV10-2	.	CASSEVPYNEQFF
TRBV7-9	few	CASSTTGGYEQYF
TRBV27	.	CASRPTDLNNSPLHF
TRBV2	.	CASSEGPPLHF
TRBV28	once	CASSPSSGGHGYTF
TRBV9	.	CASSPFRDRVGNTIYF
TRBV30	.	CAWLRGDQLEQYF
TRBV7-9	.	CASSLGQPPNEKLFF
TRBV7-2	once	CASSLTRGEKLFF
TRBV2	.	CATQGNTEAFF
TRBV7-2	.	CASSPGWGRGVTEAFF
TRBV5-1	few	CASSRTGADYGYTF
TRBV18	.	CASSPRFGDTQYF
TRBV19	.	CASSGRDVEPQHF